Listed below are T cell receptor beta chains from one sample, sequenced in a study of T-cell reconstitution after alpha-beta-depleted transplantation in children. MiXCR, applied by TCRdb to the PCR reads, yields one record per CDR3 protein. The table records around 370,000 distinct CDR3 sequences, 9% to 12% of them present only once. This specimen consisted of PBMCs from the stem cell graft donor, obtained from the stem cell graft. The receptors shown here come from a human donor who donated a stem cell graft to a child with acute lymphoblastic leukemia. CDR3s include the opening cysteine and the closing phenylalanine or tryptophan. Fields, in order: J gene, clone size, D gene, V gene, CDR3 protein, CDR3 DNA. D genes are given only for firm matches. The listing skips clone size in some rows; elsewhere it reads once, few, many or a size class.

TRBJ2-1 | NA | TRBD2 | TRBV10-3 | CAIRGAGAVYNEQFF | TGTGCCATCAGGGGAGCGGGAGCGGTCTACAATGAGCAGTTCTTC
TRBJ2-1 | few | TRBD2 | TRBV11-1 | CASSPMPGLAGGNYNEQFF | TGTGCCAGCAGCCCAATGCCGGGACTAGCGGGAGGTAACTACAATGAGCAGTTCTTC
TRBJ2-1 | NA | NA | TRBV7-6 | CASSFFGAHNEQFF | TGTGCCAGCAGCTTTTTCGGGGCCCACAATGAGCAGTTCTTC
TRBJ2-1 | few | TRBD1 | TRBV19 | CASMQGARFNEQFF | TGTGCCAGTATGCAGGGGGCTAGATTCAATGAGCAGTTCTTC
TRBJ1-2 | NA | TRBD1 | TRBV12-3/TRBV12-4 | CASRGQGFFFGYTF | TGTGCCAGCAGGGGACAGGGGTTCTTTTTTGGCTACACCTTC
TRBJ2-7 | few | NA | TRBV30 | CAWSVGGGLREQYF | TGTGCCTGGAGTGTAGGAGGGGGGCTCCGCGAGCAGTACTTC
TRBJ2-1 | many | NA | TRBV10-3 | CAIRPRGGESSYNEQFF | TGTGCCATCCGCCCCCGAGGTGGGGAAAGCTCCTACAATGAGCAGTTCTTC
TRBJ2-7 | NA | TRBD2 | TRBV7-2 | CASSALGAGGYEQYF | TGTGCCAGCAGCGCCCTCGGGGCGGGAGGGTACGAGCAGTACTTC
TRBJ2-3 | NA | NA | TRBV27 | CASSSLYGTDTQYF | TGTGCCAGCAGTTCCCTTTATGGCACAGATACGCAGTATTTT
TRBJ2-1 | few | TRBD1 | TRBV20-1 | CSASPGTGPEYNEQFF | TGCAGTGCTAGCCCCGGGACAGGTCCTGAATACAATGAGCAGTTCTTC
TRBJ1-1 | few | TRBD1 | TRBV20-1 | CSAKQGVGNTEAFF | TGCAGTGCCAAACAGGGGGTTGGTAACACTGAAGCTTTCTTT
TRBJ2-7 | few | TRBD2 | TRBV6-1 | CASSPVGEGWKQYF | TGTGCCAGCAGTCCCGTTGGGGAGGGCTGGAAGCAGTACTTC
TRBJ2-7 | NA | NA | TRBV12-3/TRBV12-4 | CASSLAFLERPYEQYF | TGTGCCAGCAGTTTAGCGTTTCTGGAGCGGCCCTACGAGCAGTACTTC
TRBJ1-2 | few | NA | TRBV2 | CASMRRESYGYTF | TGTGCCAGCATGCGGAGGGAATCCTATGGCTACACCTTC
TRBJ2-7 | few | TRBD2 | TRBV25-1 | CASSDTSGRAYEQYF | TGTGCCAGCAGTGATACTAGCGGGAGAGCCTACGAGCAGTACTTC
TRBJ2-7 | NA | TRBD2 | TRBV20-1 | CSVIIAGRTYEQYF | TGCAGTGTGATTATAGCGGGTCGTACCTACGAGCAGTACTTC
TRBJ2-2 | few | NA | TRBV12-3/TRBV12-4 | CASSGSTNTGELFF | TGTGCCAGCAGCGGGAGCACGAACACCGGGGAGCTGTTTTTT
TRBJ2-5 | few | NA | TRBV5-1 | CASSSLPRETQYF | TGCGCCAGCAGCAGCCTCCCCAGAGAGACCCAGTACTTC
TRBJ1-2 | NA | NA | TRBV4-3 | CASSQRGAGGYTF | TGCGCCAGCAGCCAACGGGGGGCAGGTGGCTACACCTTC
TRBJ2-7 | NA | TRBD1 | TRBV12-3/TRBV12-4 | CASSFEGAGTREQYF | TGTGCCAGCAGTTTTGAGGGGGCTGGGACGCGCGAGCAGTACTTC
TRBJ2-5 | many | TRBD2 | TRBV5-6 | CASSLMASGEETQYF | TGTGCCAGCAGCTTGATGGCTAGCGGGGAAGAGACCCAGTACTTC
TRBJ2-5 | many | NA | TRBV7-9 | CASSLVRGPETQYF | TGTGCCAGCAGCTTAGTCCGCGGACCAGAGACCCAGTACTTC
TRBJ2-3 | NA | TRBD2 | TRBV7-8 | CASSLVAGAITDTQYF | TGTGCCAGCAGCTTGGTAGCGGGGGCAATAACAGATACGCAGTATTTT
TRBJ2-2 | NA | NA | TRBV7-6 | CASSFEGFGTGELFF | TGTGCCAGCAGCTTTGAGGGGTTTGGGACCGGGGAGCTGTTTTTT
TRBJ2-3 | NA | NA | TRBV29-1 | CSVEVPGSTDTQYF | TGCAGCGTTGAAGTTCCAGGGTCGACAGATACGCAGTATTTT
TRBJ2-7 | many | NA | TRBV5-4 | CASSLNVAYEQYF | TGTGCCAGCAGCTTGAATGTCGCCTACGAGCAGTACTTC
TRBJ1-6 | many | NA | TRBV5-1 | CASSLSRRQWSSYNSPLHF | TGCGCCAGCAGCTTGTCGCGGAGACAATGGAGCTCCTATAATTCACCCCTCCACTTT
TRBJ1-1 | NA | NA | TRBV7-2 | CASSFSRNTEAFF | TGTGCCAGCAGCTTCTCACGGAACACTGAAGCTTTCTTT
TRBJ1-4 | few | TRBD1 | TRBV28 | CASSYRDRMFF | TGTGCCAGCAGTTACAGGGACAGAATGTTTTTT
TRBJ2-4 | few | NA | TRBV12-3/TRBV12-4 | CASSFFSNIQYF | TGTGCCAGCAGTTTTTTCTCAAACATTCAGTACTTC
TRBJ2-1 | NA | NA | TRBV28 | CASYGGGSYNEQFF | TGTGCCAGCTACGGAGGGGGCTCCTACAATGAGCAGTTCTTC
TRBJ2-6 | many | NA | TRBV20-1 | CSATQGFGANVLTF | TGCAGTGCTACCCAGGGGTTCGGGGCCAACGTCCTGACTTTC
TRBJ1-2 | NA | NA | TRBV9 | CASSVDPGPLNGYTF | TGTGCCAGCAGCGTAGATCCCGGGCCTTTAAATGGCTACACCTTC
TRBJ2-3 | many | TRBD2 | TRBV5-1 | CASSLAGGRDTQYF | TGCGCCAGCAGCTTGGCTGGCGGGAGGGATACGCAGTATTTT